A single sample is the source of the 21 T cell receptor beta chains below, sequenced in a study of liver allograft versus peripheral blood T cells. Study-wide context: The study compared liver allograft T cell receptor repertoires against peripheral blood repertoires of liver transplant recipients.

TCRdb reprocessed the reads with MiXCR, giving one entry per CDR3 protein. Among more than 1,500 distinct CDR3 sequences, around 16% were seen once, and the ten largest hold roughly 6.6%. These TCRs come from a human patient who had a liver transplant. Among the T cells, some may be from the graft donor.

The chain carries TRBV24-1 and TRBJ1-2; 8 bases fit TRBD1. Germline CDR1 KGHDR, CDR2 SFDVKD. The V segment lost 2 bases and the J segment 7 bases; nucleotides outside the gene matches: 11. CDR3 length equals 16 residues. The CDR3 spells CATSDSIWDRRLGYTF. CDR3 coding DNA: TGTGCCACCAGTGATTCGATTTGGGACAGGCGGCTTGGCTACACCTTC.

By frequency in the sample, this clonotype is medium-sized. V gene TRBV5-6 combines with J gene TRBJ2-7; D is unresolved. The V end was cut by 0 bases, the J end by 3 bases, with 10 bases between. Germline V gives CDR1 SGHDT, CDR2 YYEEEE. The length of the CDR3 is 14 residues. The DNA for the CDR3 is TGTGCCAGCAGCTTGGTGGGGAACCTCTACGAGCAGTACTTC. This codes for CASSLVGNLYEQYF.

This clonotype is categorized as medium-sized. This sequence joins TRBV27 and TRBJ2-7; 10 positions match TRBD2. The germline V gene has CDR1 MNHEY and CDR2 SMNVEV (reference sequence). CDR3 length: 17 residues. Losses at the gene ends were 5 bases for V and 4 bases for J; bases not matched to a gene: 14. CDR3 sequence reads: CASSTPIEPSGRYEQYF. The CDR3 region has the DNA TGTGCCAGCAGTACCCCGATCGAGCCTAGCGGGAGATACGAGCAGTACTTC.

In this sample, this clonotype is medium-sized (0.01 to 0.1%). The chain is built from TRBV10-3 and TRBJ1-1, with D possibly TRBD1 on 6 matching bases. Trimming removed 2 bases at V and 7 bases at J, with 14 bases between. The CDR3 is 14 amino acids. Per germline, CDR1 ENHRY and CDR2 SYGVKD. The CDR3 is CAISEGPQGGEAFF. In nucleotides, the CDR3 is TGTGCCATCAGTGAGGGCCCTCAAGGGGGTGAAGCTTTCTTT.

By share, this clonotype ranks as medium-sized. This rearrangement joins TRBV6-2 or TRBV6-3 to TRBJ2-1; 9 bases fit TRBD1. Germline V gene lookup returns CDR1 MNHEY and CDR2 SVGEGT. Losses at the gene ends were 6 bases for V and 8 bases for J; bases not matched to a gene: 5. This CDR3 spans 13 amino acids. The CDR3 region has the DNA TGTGCCAGCAGGGAACAGGGGGCCTATGAGCAGTTCTTC. This gives the protein CASREQGAYEQFF.

In this sample, this clonotype turned up a few times. A far larger clone is one nucleotide away, so this likely arose from a read error. CDR3 sequence (DNA): TGTGCCATCAGTGATCGGGCGACGGATTCACCCCTCCACTTT. This translates into CAISDRATDSPLHF. The rearrangement joins TRBV10-3 to TRBJ1-6; D remains ambiguous. The CDR3 covers 14 residues. V was shortened by 3 bases and J by 8 bases, with 11 bases between the two germline ends. Germline lookup yields CDR1 ENHRY and CDR2 SYGVKD.

By sample fraction, this clonotype is medium-sized. J is TRBJ1-1 and V is TRBV10-3; no reliable D call. Germline CDR1 is ENHRY and CDR2 is SYGVKD. V was cut by 11 bases and J by 0 bases, with 10 bases left in between. The length of the CDR3 is 12 residues. The CDR3 here is CAGRGMNTEAFF. DNA of the CDR3: TGTGCCGGACGCGGGATGAACACTGAAGCTTTCTTT.

Relative to its sample, this clonotype is medium-sized. The chain combines TRBV6-5 with TRBJ2-7; a weak D match, TRBD2 (6 bases). The CDR3 covers 14 residues. The V gene's germline CDR1 is MNHEY and CDR2 SVGAGI. V was trimmed by 4 bases and J by 2 bases, leaving 12 bases between them. The CDR3 reads CASSSPGLTYEQYF. CDR3 coding DNA: TGTGCCAGCAGTTCGCCGGGACTCACCTACGAGCAGTACTTC.

This clonotype is large in the sample. The chain carries TRBV27 and TRBJ1-6; D gene uncertain. Germline V gives CDR1 MNHEY, CDR2 SMNVEV (reference sequence). The CDR3 extends over 15 amino acids. V shed 5 bases and J shed 6 bases, with 14 bases lying between them. The CDR3 spells CASSRDDLANSPLHF. The CDR3, as DNA: TGTGCCAGCAGTCGCGACGACTTAGCTAATTCACCCCTCCACTTT.

This clonotype ranks as medium-sized. The rearrangement links TRBV6-2 or TRBV6-3 to TRBJ1-5; D is undetermined. Germline CDR1 and CDR2: MNHEY and SVGEGT. Trimming shortened V by 4 bases and J by 5 bases, and 9 bases separated the two germline ends. This CDR3 has 13 residues. The CDR3: CASSSHSYQPQHF. Written as DNA, the CDR3 is TGTGCCAGCAGTTCCCATTCTTATCAGCCCCAGCATTTT.

This clonotype is categorized as medium-sized. The gene calls are TRBV11-1 and TRBJ2-1, with TRBD2 matching over 10 bases. This CDR3 is built from 17 residues. The trim removed 1 base at V and 9 bases at J, leaving 12 bases unmatched. Germline CDR1 is SGHAT and CDR2 is FQDESV (reference sequence). The CDR3: CASSLGFRSGGAREQFF. The CDR3 DNA is TGTGCCAGCAGCTTAGGGTTTAGAAGCGGGGGGGCTCGTGAGCAGTTCTTC.

By frequency in the sample, this clonotype is medium-sized. V gene TRBV2 combines with J gene TRBJ1-3; weak D call: TRBD1 (6 bases). Trimming cost V 5 bases and J 2 bases, with 10 bases left between them. The CDR3 consists of 14 residues. Germline lookup yields CDR1 SNHLY and CDR2 FYNNEI. The CDR3 DNA follows: TGTGCCAGCAGTAGACAGGCGCCTGGAAACACCATATATTTT. This gives the protein CASSRQAPGNTIYF.

This chain uses TRBV3-1 with TRBJ2-7, with 8 bases matching TRBD2. Unmatched junction bases numbered 1, after V lost 3 bases and J lost 3 bases. Looked up from germline, CDR1 is LGHDT and CDR2 is YNNKEL (reference sequence). The CDR3 spans 13 residues. The CDR3 coding sequence is TGTGCCAGCAGCCACGCGGGAGGCTACGAGCAGTACTTC. Translated: CASSHAGGYEQYF.

Concerning this clonotype: Being one base from a much bigger clone, this may be a read error. V gene TRBV12-3 or TRBV12-4 combines with J gene TRBJ2-7, with 15 positions matching TRBD2. This CDR3 has 18 residues. CDR3 sequence reads: CASSPGLAGGGIYNEKFF. The DNA for the CDR3 is TGTGCCAGCAGTCCCGGACTAGCGGGAGGGGGAATTTACAATGAGAAGTTCTTC.

This clonotype was seen a handful of times. The rearrangement links TRBV12-5 to TRBJ1-1, with no clear D. CDR1 is LGHNT, CDR2 FRNRAP, per germline. The CDR3 has 13 residues. V lost 6 bases, J lost 11 bases, and 19 bases lay in between. For the CDR3, the DNA is TGTGCTAGTGGCCGGGTTGATGGGGTTAGGGCTTTCTTT. Residues: CASGRVDGVRAFF.

The J gene is TRBJ2-3, the V gene TRBV28; unclear D gene. Trimming took 5 bases from V and 2 from J, leaving 8 bases between them. This CDR3 contains 13 residues. CDR1 is MDHEN and CDR2 is SYDVKM in the germline V gene. The CDR3 DNA sequence: TGTGCCAGCAGTCAACCTACCACAGATACGCAGTATTTT. Translation: CASSQPTTDTQYF.

J is TRBJ2-5 and V is TRBV25-1; tentatively, D is TRBD2 (6 bases). Germline V gene data show CDR1 as MGHDK and CDR2 as SYGVNS. The V end was cut by 4 bases, the J end by 3 bases, with 9 bases between. The CDR3 is 13 residues long. The CDR3 reads CASSGAGKETQYF. The CDR3 DNA is TGTGCCAGCAGTGGAGCGGGTAAAGAGACCCAGTACTTC.

This clonotype was seen only a few times. The rearrangement links TRBV6-5 to TRBJ2-5; TRBD2 matches at 16 bases. This CDR3 has 17 amino acids. CDR1 is MNHEY, CDR2 SVGAGI, per germline. J lost 7 bases, V lost 5 bases, and 10 bases had no gene match. DNA for the CDR3: TGTGCCAGCAGTAAACCGGGACTAGCGGGGGGGCGAGGGACCCAGTACTTC. Its translation is CASSKPGLAGGRGTQYF.

On this clonotype itself: This sequence is one base from a far larger clone and is likely a read error. This chain links TRBV3-1 with TRBJ1-2; D is uncertain. V was cut by 9 bases and J by 2 bases, with 13 bases left in between. This CDR3 has 13 amino acids. Germline assignment: CDR1 LGHDT and CDR2 YNNKEL (reference sequence). CDR3 residues: CARSFSPNYGYTF. The CDR3 nucleotides read TGTGCCAGAAGTTTCAGCCCCAACTATGGCTACACCTTC.

In its sample, this clonotype ranks as medium-sized. V is TRBV12-3 or TRBV12-4 and J is TRBJ2-7; 7 positions agree with TRBD2. The CDR3 spans 15 residues. The trim removed 6 bases at V and 6 bases at J, leaving 14 bases unmatched. The DNA for the CDR3 is TGTGCCAGCAGCCGCGGACTAGTCACCCTTCGCGAGCAGTACTTC. It yields the protein CASSRGLVTLREQYF.

Judged by abundance, this clonotype is medium-sized. The chain joins TRBV18 to TRBJ2-6; D is possibly TRBD1 (6 bases). Germline V gives CDR1 KGHSH, CDR2 LQKENI. There are 18 residues in the CDR3. Trimming took 1 base from V and 1 from J, leaving 14 bases between them. CDR3 DNA sequence: TGTGCCAGCTCACCACTTCTTCCAGGGGTTTCTGGGGCCAACGTCCTGACTTTC. It codes for CASSPLLPGVSGANVLTF. The variable domain in full, completed from reference TRBV18 and TRBJ2-6, reads NAGVMQNPRHLVRRRGQEARLRCSPMKGHSHVYWYRQLPEEGLKFMVYLQKENIIDESGMPKERFSAEFPKEGPSILRIQQVVRGDSAAYFCASSPLLPGVSGANVLTFGAGSRLTVL.